This T cell receptor beta chain was identified during a study of shared clonotypes between healthy human individuals. Overall study: CD4 naive and CD4 memory each took three plates per donor, while CD8 naive took two and CD8 memory one. Whole-study findings and limits: Some clonotypes were shared by all four sorted-subset donors, while others were not shared. The non-shared ones had lower generation probabilities than the shared ones.

Each sorted subset replicate got 200 ng genomic DNA, 25,000 to 35,000 genomes. TCRdb keeps only in-frame clones here, not all; method: immunoSEQ multiplex PCR. The sample lists roughly 2,300,000 clones; about 90% were seen once. HIV-negative, healthy adults without recent acute infections or vaccinations were the donors. The CDR3 length is 12 residues. The V gene's germline CDR1 is SGHDT and CDR2 YYEEEE. The ends were cut back, 4 bases at V and 3 bases at J, with 8 bases in the middle. About this clone itself: Its antigen is as yet unknown.

This TCR derives from a man aged 18 to 30 in good health. Some clones in this sample may be carry-over from other donors' samples. This chain joins TRBV5-6 and TRBJ2-7; D gene uncertain. Specimen: naive CD4+ T cells from PBMCs. As for subset: CD45RA+ positively selected. CDR3 loop: CASSPDRYEQYF. For the CDR3, the DNA is TGTGCCAGCAGCCCGGACCGCTACGAGCAGTACTTC.